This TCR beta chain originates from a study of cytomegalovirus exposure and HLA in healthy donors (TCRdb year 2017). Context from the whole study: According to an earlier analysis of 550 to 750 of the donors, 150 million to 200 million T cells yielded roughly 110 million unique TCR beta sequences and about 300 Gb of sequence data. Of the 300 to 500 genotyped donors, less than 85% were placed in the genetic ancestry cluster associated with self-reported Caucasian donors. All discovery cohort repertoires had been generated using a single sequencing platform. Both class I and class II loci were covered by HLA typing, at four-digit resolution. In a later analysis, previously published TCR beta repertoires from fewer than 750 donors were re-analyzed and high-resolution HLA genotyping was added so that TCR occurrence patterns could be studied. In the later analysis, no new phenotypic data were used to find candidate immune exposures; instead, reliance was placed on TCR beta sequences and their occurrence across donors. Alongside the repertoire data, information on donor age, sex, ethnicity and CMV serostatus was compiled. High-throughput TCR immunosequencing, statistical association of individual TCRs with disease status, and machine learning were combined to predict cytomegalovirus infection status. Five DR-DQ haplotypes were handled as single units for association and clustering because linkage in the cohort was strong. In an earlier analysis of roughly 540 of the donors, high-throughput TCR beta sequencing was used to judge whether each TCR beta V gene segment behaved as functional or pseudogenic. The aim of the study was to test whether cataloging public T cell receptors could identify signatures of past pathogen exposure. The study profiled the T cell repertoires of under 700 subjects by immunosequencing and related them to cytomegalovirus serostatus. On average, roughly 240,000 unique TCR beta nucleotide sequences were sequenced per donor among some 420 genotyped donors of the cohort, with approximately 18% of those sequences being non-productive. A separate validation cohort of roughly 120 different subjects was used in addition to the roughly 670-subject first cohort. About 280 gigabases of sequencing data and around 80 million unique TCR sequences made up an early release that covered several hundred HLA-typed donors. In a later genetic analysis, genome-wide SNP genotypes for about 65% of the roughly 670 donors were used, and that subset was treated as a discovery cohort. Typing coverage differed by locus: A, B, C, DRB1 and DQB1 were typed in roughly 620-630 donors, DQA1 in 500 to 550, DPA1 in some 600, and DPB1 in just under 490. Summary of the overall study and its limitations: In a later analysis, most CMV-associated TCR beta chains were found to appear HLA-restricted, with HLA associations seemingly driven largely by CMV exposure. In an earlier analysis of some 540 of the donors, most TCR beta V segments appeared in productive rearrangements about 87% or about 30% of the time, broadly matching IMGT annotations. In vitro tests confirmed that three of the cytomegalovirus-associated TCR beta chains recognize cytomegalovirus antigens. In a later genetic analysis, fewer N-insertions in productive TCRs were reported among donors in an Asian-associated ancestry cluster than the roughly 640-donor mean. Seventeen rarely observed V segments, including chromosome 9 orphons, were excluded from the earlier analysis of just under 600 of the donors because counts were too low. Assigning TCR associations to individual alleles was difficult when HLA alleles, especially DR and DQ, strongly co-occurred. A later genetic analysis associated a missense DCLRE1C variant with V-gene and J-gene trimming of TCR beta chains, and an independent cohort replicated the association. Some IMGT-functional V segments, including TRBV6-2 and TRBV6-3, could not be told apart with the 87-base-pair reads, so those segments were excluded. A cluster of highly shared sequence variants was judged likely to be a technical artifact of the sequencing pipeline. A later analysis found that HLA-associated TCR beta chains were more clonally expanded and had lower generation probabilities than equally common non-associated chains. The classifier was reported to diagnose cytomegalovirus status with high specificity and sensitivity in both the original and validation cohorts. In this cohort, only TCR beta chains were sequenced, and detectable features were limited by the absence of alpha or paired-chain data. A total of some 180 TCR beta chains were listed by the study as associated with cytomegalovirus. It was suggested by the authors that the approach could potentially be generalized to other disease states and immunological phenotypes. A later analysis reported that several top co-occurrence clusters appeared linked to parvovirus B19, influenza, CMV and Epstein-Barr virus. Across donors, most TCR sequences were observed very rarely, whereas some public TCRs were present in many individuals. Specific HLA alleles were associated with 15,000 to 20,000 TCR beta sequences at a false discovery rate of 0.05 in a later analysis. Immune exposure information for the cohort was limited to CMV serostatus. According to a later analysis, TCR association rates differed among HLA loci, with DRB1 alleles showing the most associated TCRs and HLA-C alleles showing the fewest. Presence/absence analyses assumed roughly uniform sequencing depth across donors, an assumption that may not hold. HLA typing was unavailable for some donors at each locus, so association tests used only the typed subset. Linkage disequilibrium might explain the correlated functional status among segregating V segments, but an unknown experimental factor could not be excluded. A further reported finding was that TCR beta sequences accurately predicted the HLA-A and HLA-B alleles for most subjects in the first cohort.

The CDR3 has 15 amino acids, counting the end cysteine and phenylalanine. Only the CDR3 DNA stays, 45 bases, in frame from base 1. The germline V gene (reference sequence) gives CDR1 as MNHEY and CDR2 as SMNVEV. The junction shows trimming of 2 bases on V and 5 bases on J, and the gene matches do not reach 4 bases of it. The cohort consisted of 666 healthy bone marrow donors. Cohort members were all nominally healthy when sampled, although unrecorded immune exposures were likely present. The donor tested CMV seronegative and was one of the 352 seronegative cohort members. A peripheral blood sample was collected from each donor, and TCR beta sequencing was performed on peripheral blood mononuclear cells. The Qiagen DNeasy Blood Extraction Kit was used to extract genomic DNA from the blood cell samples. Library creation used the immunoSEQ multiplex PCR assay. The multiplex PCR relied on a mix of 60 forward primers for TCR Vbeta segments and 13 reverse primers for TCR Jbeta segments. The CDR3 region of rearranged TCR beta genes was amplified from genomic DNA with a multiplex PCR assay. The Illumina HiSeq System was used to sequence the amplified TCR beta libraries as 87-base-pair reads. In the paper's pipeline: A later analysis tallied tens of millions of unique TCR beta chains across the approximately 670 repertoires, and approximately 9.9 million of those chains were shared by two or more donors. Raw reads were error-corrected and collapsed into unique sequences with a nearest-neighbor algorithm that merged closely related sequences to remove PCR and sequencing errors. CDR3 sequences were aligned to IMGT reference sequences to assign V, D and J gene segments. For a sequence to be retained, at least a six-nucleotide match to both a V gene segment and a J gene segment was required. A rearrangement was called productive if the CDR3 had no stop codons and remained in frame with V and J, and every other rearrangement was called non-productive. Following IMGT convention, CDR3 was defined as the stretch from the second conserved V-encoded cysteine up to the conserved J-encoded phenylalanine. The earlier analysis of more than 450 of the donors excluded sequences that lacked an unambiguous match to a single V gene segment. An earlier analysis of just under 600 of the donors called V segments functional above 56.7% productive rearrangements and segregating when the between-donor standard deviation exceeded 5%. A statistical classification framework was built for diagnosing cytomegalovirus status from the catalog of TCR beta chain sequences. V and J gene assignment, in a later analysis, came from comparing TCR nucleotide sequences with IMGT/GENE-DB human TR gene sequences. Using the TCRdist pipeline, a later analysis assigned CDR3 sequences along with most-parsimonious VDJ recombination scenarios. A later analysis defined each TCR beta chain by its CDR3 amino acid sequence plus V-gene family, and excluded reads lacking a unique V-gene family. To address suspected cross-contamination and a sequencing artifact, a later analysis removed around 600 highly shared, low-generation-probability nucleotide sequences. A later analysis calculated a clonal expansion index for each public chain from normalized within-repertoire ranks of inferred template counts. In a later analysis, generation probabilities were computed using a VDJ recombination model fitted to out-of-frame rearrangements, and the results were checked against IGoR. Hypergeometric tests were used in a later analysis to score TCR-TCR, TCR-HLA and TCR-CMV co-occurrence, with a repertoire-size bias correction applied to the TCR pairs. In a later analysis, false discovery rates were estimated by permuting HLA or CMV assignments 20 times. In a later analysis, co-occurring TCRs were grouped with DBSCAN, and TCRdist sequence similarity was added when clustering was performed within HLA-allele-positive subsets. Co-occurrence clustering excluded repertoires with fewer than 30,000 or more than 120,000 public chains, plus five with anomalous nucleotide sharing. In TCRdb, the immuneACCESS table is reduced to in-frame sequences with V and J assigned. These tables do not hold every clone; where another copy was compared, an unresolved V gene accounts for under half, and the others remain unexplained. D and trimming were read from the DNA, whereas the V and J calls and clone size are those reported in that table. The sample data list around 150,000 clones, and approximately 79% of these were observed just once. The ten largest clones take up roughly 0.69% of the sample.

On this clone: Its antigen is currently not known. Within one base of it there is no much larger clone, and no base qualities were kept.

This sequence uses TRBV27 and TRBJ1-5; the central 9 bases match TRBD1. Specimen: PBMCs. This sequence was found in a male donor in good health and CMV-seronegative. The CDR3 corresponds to CASSLDRGRDQPQHF. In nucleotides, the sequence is TGTGCCAGCAGTTTAGACAGGGGGAGAGATCAGCCCCAGCATTTT.